The next 29 T cell receptor beta chains were all read from a single sample in a study of shared T cell receptors in the human thymus. The protocol was immunoSEQ multiplex PCR, while the TCRdb copy is restricted to in-frame clones and leaves out a portion. Found here are over 450,000 clones, around 78% of them singletons; the top ten hold 0.013%. The sample was also linked to a second study, of human thymus T cells.

Material for sequencing was thymocytes. These receptors all stem from a boy under three years old with a congenital heart defect.

The rearrangement joins TRBV29-1 to TRBJ1-2, with D possibly matching TRBD1 (6 bases). This CDR3 has 14 residues. Trimming stripped 4 bases from V and 4 bases from J, with 16 bases between. CDR1 and CDR2 from the germline V gene are SQVTM and ANQGSEA. CDR3: CSVATGGRGYGYTF. In DNA form, the CDR3 reads TGCAGCGTTGCCACTGGGGGCAGGGGCTATGGCTACACCTTC.

The chain employs TRBV11-2 and TRBJ2-2; tentative D call: TRBD1 (6 bases). V gave up 4 bases and J gave up 1 base, with 16 bases separating them. This CDR3 has 17 amino acids. Germline-derived CDR1 and CDR2 are SGHAT and FQNNGV. DNA of the CDR3: TGTGCCAGCAGCTCGGGACCCGGGACAATGAACACCGGGGAGCTGTTTTTT. It specifies CASSSGPGTMNTGELFF.

The chain employs TRBV4-3 and TRBJ2-6, with a tentative D call TRBD2 (6 bases). V lost 1 base, J lost 3 bases, and 16 bases lay in between. This CDR3 contains 18 residues. From germline, CDR1 is LGHNA and CDR2 YSLEER. The CDR3 sequence is CASSQGEEGAGGANVLTF. The CDR3 DNA is TGCGCCAGCAGCCAAGGAGAGGAGGGAGCGGGTGGGGCCAACGTCCTGACTTTC.

Only a few counts were recorded for this clone. This chain links TRBV4-3 with TRBJ1-2; the D gene is possibly TRBD1 (6 bases). Germline values: CDR1 LGHNA, CDR2 YSLEER. V was shortened by 0 bases and J by 4 bases, with 15 bases between the two germline ends. The CDR3 is made up of 16 amino acids. The CDR3 DNA is TGCGCCAGCAGCCAAGAAAGGGGGTCACCCCTCTATGGCTACACCTTC. Amino acids: CASSQERGSPLYGYTF.

V is TRBV14 and J is TRBJ2-7; 7 bases are shared with TRBD2. Germline V gives CDR1 SGHDN, CDR2 FVKESK. The trim removed 3 bases at V and 2 bases at J, leaving 4 bases unmatched. CDR3 length: 14 residues. The CDR3 spells CASSQVAGAYEQYF. CDR3 sequence (DNA): TGTGCCAGCAGCCAGGTCGCGGGGGCCTACGAGCAGTACTTC.

V and J are TRBV4-3 and TRBJ2-6; 7 nucleotides line up with TRBD1. V lost 4 bases to trimming and J lost 2 bases; unmatched junction nucleotides: 2. Germline loops: CDR1 LGHNA, CDR2 YSLEER. This CDR3 has 15 amino acids. For the CDR3, the DNA is TGCGCCAGCAGCCCCGGACAGGCTGGGGCCAACGTCCTGACTTTC. The encoded protein is CASSPGQAGANVLTF.

V is TRBV14 and J is TRBJ2-7; 9 nucleotides agree with TRBD2. CDR1 is SGHDN and CDR2 is FVKESK in the germline V gene. Germline trimming cut 4 bases from V and 5 bases from J; bases unmatched to any gene: 12. This CDR3 is 16 amino acids long. The CDR3 loop is CASSLAFSGSGDEQYF. The CDR3 nucleotides read TGTGCCAGCAGCCTAGCATTTAGCGGGAGTGGCGACGAGCAGTACTTC. Using reference TRBV14 and TRBJ2-7 for the parts outside the CDR3, the full variable domain is EAGVTQFPSHSVIEKGQTVTLRCDPISGHDNLYWYRRVMGKEIKFLLHFVKESKQDESGMPNNRFLAERTGGTYSTLKVQPAELEDSGVYFCASSLAFSGSGDEQYFGPGTRLTVT.

The chain is built from TRBV30 and TRBJ2-1; 10 positions match TRBD2. CDR3 length: 18 residues. Trimming cost V 0 bases and J 0 bases; bases outside gene matches: 8. Germline V gene sequence: CDR1 GTSNPN, CDR2 SVGIG (reference sequence). CDR3 nucleotide sequence: TGTGCCTGGAGTGTAATAGCGGGAGGTAAAAGCTCCTACAATGAGCAGTTCTTC. This gives the protein CAWSVIAGGKSSYNEQFF.

The V call is TRBV4-3, the J call TRBJ2-7, with D maybe TRBD2 (6 bases). The CDR3 is 14 amino acids. The V and J ends lost 0 bases and 5 bases respectively, with 11 bases between them. Germline V gene sequence: CDR1 LGHNA, CDR2 YSLEER. The CDR3, as DNA: TGCGCCAGCAGCCAAGACCGCGCGGGACACGAGCAGTACTTC. Its protein product is CASSQDRAGHEQYF.

V usage is TRBV11-2 and J usage is TRBJ1-1; TRBD1 agrees at 7 bases. This CDR3 is built from 16 residues. The germline gives CDR1 SGHAT, CDR2 FQNNGV. With 0 bases clipped from V and 1 base from J, the junction kept 5 bases outside the gene matches. The CDR3 spells CASSLDQGQTNTEAFF. Here the CDR3 DNA reads TGTGCCAGCAGCTTAGATCAGGGACAGACGAACACTGAAGCTTTCTTT.

The chain couples TRBV28 to TRBJ2-7, with 11 bases fitting TRBD1. Germline-derived CDR1 and CDR2 are MDHEN and SYDVKM. The CDR3 spans 14 residues. Germline trimming cut 4 bases from V and 4 bases from J; bases unmatched to any gene: 3. CDR3 amino acids: CASSSGQGAYEQYF. CDR3 nucleotides: TGTGCCAGCAGTTCAGGACAGGGGGCTTACGAGCAGTACTTC.

CDR3 residues: CASSQDGSAGGYNEQFF. The CDR3 region has the DNA TGCGCCAGCAGCCAAGACGGATCCGCGGGAGGCTACAATGAGCAGTTCTTC. V usage is TRBV4-3 and J usage is TRBJ2-1; 8 nucleotides line up with TRBD2. The CDR3 loop spans 17 amino acids. Germline V gives CDR1 LGHNA, CDR2 YSLEER. V shed 0 bases, J shed 3 bases, and the junction held 7 bases outside the gene matches.

V is TRBV5-1 and J is TRBJ1-2, with TRBD1 identical over 11 bases. Germline loops: CDR1 SGHRS, CDR2 YFSETQ. After removal of 3 bases from V and 6 bases from J, the junction contained 1 base not matched to a gene. The CDR3 loop spans 13 amino acids. CDR3 sequence reads: CASSSGQGDGYTF. CDR3 in DNA: TGCGCCAGCAGCTCGGGACAGGGGGATGGCTACACCTTC.

The rearrangement joins TRBV2 to TRBJ2-7; 13 bases map to TRBD2. After removal of 3 bases from V and 4 bases from J, the junction contained 3 bases not matched to a gene. The CDR3 has 15 residues. Per the germline V gene, CDR1 is SNHLY and CDR2 is FYNNEI. The chain's CDR3 is CASSDRTSGGYEQYF. The CDR3 bases are TGTGCCAGCAGTGATCGGACTAGCGGGGGTTACGAGCAGTACTTC.

The chain has TRBV7-6 and TRBJ1-5; possible D gene TRBD1, 5 bases. Germline-derived CDR1 and CDR2 are SGHVS and FNYEAQ. This CDR3 comprises 13 residues. Deletions cut 4 bases from V and 11 bases from J, with 15 bases between. CDR3 amino acids: CASSSVGGGAQHF. DNA of the CDR3: TGTGCCAGCAGCTCAGTCGGCGGAGGGGCCCAGCATTTT. Variable domain in full (rest from reference TRBV7-6 and TRBJ1-5): GAGVSQSPRYKVTKRGQDVALRCDPISGHVSLYWYRQALGQGPEFLTYFNYEAQQDKSGLPNDRFSAERPEGSISTLTIQRTEQRDSAMYRCASSSVGGGAQHFGDGTRLSIL.

The chain employs TRBV6-5 and TRBJ2-7; 8 bases align to TRBD2. The V gene end was trimmed by 6 bases and the J gene end by 4 bases; junction bases not matched to a gene: 8. CDR3 length equals 14 residues. In germline, CDR1 is MNHEY, CDR2 SVGAGI. For the CDR3, the DNA is TGTGCCAGCAGGTTTACTAGCGGTCCTTACGAGCAGTACTTC. Its translation is CASRFTSGPYEQYF.

The rearrangement joins TRBV6-9 to TRBJ2-7, with 12 bases that match TRBD1. With V trimmed by 5 bases and J by 4 bases, 9 bases remained unmatched. This CDR3 is 16 amino acids long. CDR1 MNHGY and CDR2 SVAAGI come from the germline V gene. CDR3 loop: CASSPQPGQGAYEQYF. CDR3 nucleotide sequence: TGTGCCAGCAGTCCCCAACCGGGACAGGGGGCATACGAGCAGTACTTC.

The chain has TRBV7-9 and TRBJ2-7; 12 bases fit TRBD2. In germline, CDR1 is SEHNR, CDR2 FQNEAQ (reference sequence). Trimming removed 5 bases from V and 6 bases from J; junction bases left unmatched: 17. CDR3 length: 18 amino acids. CDR3 protein: CASSTRQPTSGRLAEQYF. The CDR3, as DNA: TGTGCCAGCAGCACACGACAGCCGACTAGCGGGAGACTGGCCGAGCAGTACTTC.

This clone was detected only a few times. The chain is built from TRBV19 and TRBJ2-1; TRBD2 matches at 14 bases. V was clipped by 0 bases and J by 3 bases; unmatched bases: 1. The germline gives CDR1 LNHDA, CDR2 SQIVND (reference sequence). The CDR3 covers 17 residues. DNA of the CDR3: TGTGCCAGTAGTATAGAGACTAGCGGGAGGGACTACAATGAGCAGTTCTTC. As protein: CASSIETSGRDYNEQFF.

Only a few counts were recorded for this clone. This chain connects TRBV19 to TRBJ1-4; 10 nucleotides agree with TRBD1. Germline lookup yields CDR1 LNHDA and CDR2 SQIVND (reference sequence). CDR3 size: 16 residues. The junction had 13 bases not matched to a gene; V was cut back by 7 bases and J by 8 bases. CDR3 protein: CASTAHGTGVEEKLFF. As DNA, the CDR3 is TGTGCCAGTACCGCCCACGGGACAGGGGTAGAAGAAAAACTGTTTTTT.

V and J are TRBV5-1 and TRBJ2-7; tentatively, D is TRBD1 (8 bases). The CDR3 has 17 amino acids. Germline assignment: CDR1 SGHRS and CDR2 YFSETQ. V was cut by 4 bases and J by 0 bases, with 20 bases left in between. CDR3 loop: CASSGGGRQGSSYEQYF. DNA for the CDR3: TGCGCCAGCAGCGGGGGGGGTAGACAGGGGAGCTCCTACGAGCAGTACTTC.

The table lists this clone with a count of one. The gene calls are TRBV9 and TRBJ2-7; D gene ambiguous. CDR1 and CDR2 (germline): SGDLS, YYNGEE. Between the trimmed V and J ends, which lost 0 bases and 0 bases, there was a span of 13 bases. The CDR3 is 16 residues long. The CDR3 nucleotides are TGTGCCAGCAGCGTAGCTCTTGGAGAGAGCTCCTACGAGCAGTACTTC. The encoded protein is CASSVALGESSYEQYF.

The J gene is TRBJ2-7, the V gene TRBV7-6, with 11 nucleotides matching TRBD1. Germline CDR1 reads SGHVS; CDR2 reads FNYEAQ. Germline trimming cut 5 bases from V and 7 bases from J; bases unmatched to any gene: 7. CDR3 size: 14 residues. In nucleotides, the CDR3 is TGTGCCAGCAGCGGTGGACAGGGGGCGCGGGAGCAGTACTTC. Translated: CASSGGQGAREQYF. Based on the CDR3 plus reference TRBV7-6 and TRBJ2-7, the full variable domain is GAGVSQSPRYKVTKRGQDVALRCDPISGHVSLYWYRQALGQGPEFLTYFNYEAQQDKSGLPNDRFSAERPEGSISTLTIQRTEQRDSAMYRCASSGGQGAREQYFGPGTRLTVT.

This chain links TRBV28 with TRBJ1-4, with D tentatively TRBD1 (5 bases). With 5 bases removed from V and 7 bases from J, the gap between germline ends came to 17 bases. Per germline, CDR1 MDHEN and CDR2 SYDVKM. The CDR3 has 15 amino acids. Here the CDR3 reads CASSPRGKGGEKLFF. CDR3 DNA: TGTGCCAGCAGTCCTCGGGGGAAGGGCGGTGAAAAACTGTTTTTT. Combining the CDR3 with reference TRBV28 and TRBJ1-4 gives the whole variable domain DVKVTQSSRYLVKRTGEKVFLECVQDMDHENMFWYRQDPGLGLRLIYFSYDVKMKEKGDIPEGYSVSREKKERFSLILESASTNQTSMYLCASSPRGKGGEKLFFGSGTQLSVL.

The V gene is TRBV18, the J gene TRBJ1-3; tentative D call: TRBD1 (6 bases). The V end was cut by 0 bases, the J end by 4 bases, with 16 bases between. The germline gives CDR1 KGHSH, CDR2 LQKENI. The CDR3 is 17 residues long. CDR3 in DNA: TGTGCCAGCTCACCACCTTACAGGGCTTCGTCCGGAAACACCATATATTTT. It yields the protein CASSPPYRASSGNTIYF.

This clone came up a few times. The chain combines TRBV4-2 with TRBJ1-2; 7 bases agree with TRBD1. Per the germline V gene, CDR1 is LGHNA and CDR2 is YNFKEQ. V lost 4 bases to trimming and J lost 3 bases; unmatched junction nucleotides: 11. The length of the CDR3 is 16 residues. As DNA, the CDR3 is TGTGCCAGCAGCCGCAAGACAGGGCACGGGGACTATGGCTACACCTTC. Translation gives CASSRKTGHGDYGYTF.

The DNA of the CDR3 is TGCGCCAGCAGCCTGGACTCAAGCTTCTACAATGAGCAGTTCTTC. This codes for CASSLDSSFYNEQFF. The rearrangement uses TRBV5-1 and TRBJ2-1; tentatively, D is TRBD2 (5 bases). Deletions cut 4 bases from V and 3 bases from J, with 14 bases between. The CDR3 extends over 15 amino acids. Germline CDR1 reads SGHRS; CDR2 reads YFSETQ.

The rearrangement links TRBV29-1 to TRBJ1-1; D perhaps matches TRBD1 (5 bases). The V gene lost 3 bases and the J gene lost 4 bases, with 18 bases spanning the gap. The CDR3 runs to 15 residues. Germline CDR1 is SQVTM and CDR2 is ANQGSEA. The CDR3 loop reads CSVESIQGGATEAFF. CDR3 sequence (DNA): TGCAGCGTTGAGAGCATTCAGGGAGGGGCCACTGAAGCTTTCTTT.

This clone was seen a single time. The chain joins TRBV15 to TRBJ2-5; D possibly corresponds to TRBD2 (5 bases). Germline assignment: CDR1 LNHNV and CDR2 YYDKDF (reference sequence). V lost 0 bases and J 5 bases, leaving 31 bases between the germline ends. The CDR3 extends over 21 amino acids. The CDR3 DNA reads TGTGCCACCAGCAGAGATCCCGGGTGGGCGAGGCAGCGGACGGCGTGGGAGACCCAGTACTTC. Translating it yields CATSRDPGWARQRTAWETQYF.